A single sample is the source of the 19 T cell receptor beta chains below, sequenced in a study of T cell responses to AZD1222 COVID-19 vaccine. Profiling relied on immunoSEQ multiplex PCR, and the TCRdb table lists in-frame clones only, not all of them. The table has 120,000 to 150,000 clones, roughly 90% seen once. The specimen was peripheral blood, collected on day 0 of AZD1222 vaccination. Receptors originate from an adult in good health.

The chain links TRBV29-1 to TRBJ1-2, with 7 bases fitting TRBD1. This CDR3 is built from 16 residues. Germline V gene sequence: CDR1 SQVTM, CDR2 ANQGSEA. V dropped 2 bases and J dropped 4; count of bases not matched to a gene: 13. CDR3 region: CSVERGIGGSGYGYTF. The CDR3 nucleotides are TGCAGCGTTGAAAGAGGGATAGGGGGCAGTGGCTATGGCTACACCTTC.

The chain carries TRBV7-2 and TRBJ1-2; 9 bases line up with TRBD1. V was pared by 5 bases and J by 4 bases, with 8 bases of the junction left unmatched. This CDR3 is built from 15 residues. Germline assignment: CDR1 SGHTA and CDR2 FQGNSA. Written as DNA, the CDR3 is TGTGCCAGCAGCCCCACAGGGGGCTTGGGCTATGGCTACACCTTC. It yields the protein CASSPTGGLGYGYTF.

The chain recombines TRBV6-1 with TRBJ2-7; 8 bases fit TRBD1. With V trimmed by 7 bases and J by 2 bases, 4 bases remained unmatched. This CDR3 contains 13 residues. The germline V gene encodes CDR1 MNHNS and CDR2 SASEGT. The CDR3 region has the DNA TGTGCCAGCACCAAGGGACAGGCCTACGAGCAGTACTTC. It yields the protein CASTKGQAYEQYF.

This chain uses TRBV9 with TRBJ2-1, with 12 bases lining up with TRBD2. V was clipped by 3 bases and J by 5 bases; unmatched bases: 15. Germline V gene sequence: CDR1 SGDLS, CDR2 YYNGEE. This CDR3 comprises 19 residues. The CDR3: CASSGGTSGRPAGDNEQFF. The CDR3 DNA sequence: TGTGCCAGCAGCGGCGGTACTAGCGGGAGGCCCGCTGGTGACAATGAGCAGTTCTTC.

The chain carries TRBV1 and TRBJ2-3; the DNA was not used to check the table's D call, TRBD2. TRBV1 is given as a pseudogene. The CDR3 contains 17 residues. CDR3: CTSSQLFLAEDGGGQYF. As DNA, the CDR3 is TGCACCAGCAGCCAACTTTTCCTAGCGGAGGACGGGGGAGGGCAGTATTTT.

The J gene is TRBJ2-2, the V gene TRBV27; D perhaps matches TRBD1 (7 bases). CDR3 length: 18 amino acids. V lost 5 bases, J lost 5 bases, and 24 bases lay in between. Germline loops: CDR1 MNHEY, CDR2 SMNVEV (reference sequence). The CDR3 protein is CASSPLWGAQGVTGELFF. The DNA of the CDR3 is TGTGCCAGCAGTCCCCTCTGGGGGGCCCAGGGGGTTACCGGGGAGCTGTTTTTT.

The chain combines TRBV5-6 with TRBJ1-1, with D possibly TRBD1 on 5 matching bases. Trimming left V 0 bases short and J 11 bases short, with 14 bases between. This CDR3 contains 13 residues. Germline V gives CDR1 SGHDT, CDR2 YYEEEE. Here the CDR3 DNA reads TGTGCCAGCAGCTTGGGGGGCAGCATTCCGGCTTTCTTT. It specifies CASSLGGSIPAFF.

This chain links TRBV30 with TRBJ2-7; D remains ambiguous. V dropped 4 bases and J dropped 0 bases, with 19 bases sitting between them. The germline V gene has CDR1 GTSNPN and CDR2 SVGIG (reference sequence). The CDR3 is made up of 16 amino acids. CDR3 amino acids: CAWNYGRLLDSYEQYF. The CDR3 DNA reads TGTGCCTGGAATTATGGCCGACTCCTAGACTCCTACGAGCAGTACTTC.

A single count supports this clone. This chain joins TRBV4-1 and TRBJ1-4; D gene ambiguous. With 2 bases removed from V and 8 bases from J, the gap between germline ends came to 12 bases. Germline CDR1 reads MGHRA; CDR2 reads YSYEKL. The CDR3 is made up of 14 amino acids. The CDR3 region is CASSQRRGLEKLFF. The CDR3 DNA sequence: TGCGCCAGCAGCCAACGTCGAGGGCTCGAAAAACTGTTTTTT.

The chain links TRBV6-5 to TRBJ2-3; TRBD1 matches at 7 bases. Germline V lookup: CDR1 MNHEY, CDR2 SVGAGI. There are 13 residues in the CDR3. The junction had 2 bases not matched to a gene; V was cut back by 6 bases and J by 2 bases. DNA for the CDR3: TGTGCCAGCAGGGACAGGAACACAGATACGCAGTATTTT. This gives the protein CASRDRNTDTQYF.

The chain is built from TRBV19 and TRBJ2-7, with D possibly being TRBD1 (6 bases). Germline V gives CDR1 LNHDA, CDR2 SQIVND (reference sequence). The CDR3 totals 14 residues. V was cut by 6 bases and J by 0 bases, with 12 bases left in between. The CDR3 nucleotides are TGTGCCAGTAGGGACAGTTTTAGCTCCTACGAGCAGTACTTC. This gives the protein CASRDSFSSYEQYF.

The J gene is TRBJ1-5, the V gene TRBV28; D possibly corresponds to TRBD1 (5 bases). Trimming took off 10 bases at V and 3 bases at J, with 19 bases between the two ends. This CDR3 is built from 15 residues. From germline, CDR1 is MDHEN and CDR2 SYDVKM. The CDR3 nucleotides are TGTGCCACCCCAGGATCTGGGGGTAACAATCAGCCCCAGCATTTT. It yields the protein CATPGSGGNNQPQHF.

The chain combines TRBV19 with TRBJ1-2; TRBD1 might be the D (5 bases). The CDR3 is 15 residues long. The germline V gene encodes CDR1 LNHDA and CDR2 SQIVND (reference sequence). Deletions cut 5 bases from V and 3 bases from J, with 16 bases between. Here the CDR3 reads CASSAGRGSYYGYTF. CDR3 sequence (DNA): TGTGCCAGTAGTGCCGGGCGGGGGTCCTACTATGGCTACACCTTC.

This chain joins TRBV7-9 and TRBJ1-2; a weak D match, TRBD1 (5 bases). The CDR3 has 16 amino acids. V lost 4 bases and J 1 base, leaving 16 bases between the germline ends. CDR1 is SEHNR and CDR2 is FQNEAQ in the germline V gene (reference sequence). The CDR3 bases are TGTGCCAGCAGCTCCTACCGGGACGCCGTTAACTATGGCTACACCTTC. This translates into CASSSYRDAVNYGYTF.

The genes are TRBV5-1 and TRBJ2-3, with D hard to call. The CDR3 spans 15 residues. Germline V gives CDR1 SGHRS, CDR2 YFSETQ. Trimming left V 7 bases short and J 0 bases short, with 15 bases between. The CDR3 nucleotides read TGCGCCAGCGGTTTAGAAGGGATTAGCACAGATACGCAGTATTTT. Its translation is CASGLEGISTDTQYF.

The V gene is TRBV29-1, the J gene TRBJ2-7, with 11 bases matching TRBD2. Germline V gene lookup returns CDR1 SQVTM and CDR2 ANQGSEA. The CDR3 runs 17 residues. V shed 6 bases and J 2 bases; nucleotides not matched to a gene: 15. CDR3 in amino acids: CSVTSGEEKGVPYEQYF. CDR3 DNA sequence: TGCAGCGTGACTAGCGGGGAGGAAAAGGGGGTTCCCTACGAGCAGTACTTC.

Written as DNA, the CDR3 is TGTGCCAGCAGTTTCCTGACTAGCGGGAACAATGAGCAGTTCTTC. This gives the protein CASSFLTSGNNEQFF. The chain combines TRBV27 with TRBJ2-1, with 11 nucleotides matching TRBD2. CDR1 and CDR2 (germline): MNHEY, SMNVEV (reference sequence). J was trimmed by 5 bases and V by 3 bases; bases with no gene match: 3. The CDR3 sequence is 15 residues long.

V gene TRBV6-2 or TRBV6-3 combines with J gene TRBJ2-3; 7 bases fit TRBD2. V trimming: 2 bases; J trimming: 1 base; junction bases outside the gene matches: 12. The CDR3 is 18 residues long. Germline V gene sequence: CDR1 MNHEY, CDR2 SVGEGT. The CDR3 is CASSYTLRAGTGTDTQYF. CDR3 nucleotide sequence: TGTGCCAGCAGTTACACGTTGAGAGCGGGAACTGGCACAGATACGCAGTATTTT.

The V and J genes are TRBV7-2 and TRBJ2-3; TRBD1 matches 9 bases. Germline V gives CDR1 SGHTA, CDR2 FQGNSA. CDR3 size: 15 residues. The junction had 4 bases not matched to a gene; V was cut back by 6 bases and J by 0 bases. In nucleotides, the CDR3 is TGTGCCAGCAGAAGGGGGACAGGGAGCACAGATACGCAGTATTTT. Its protein is CASRRGTGSTDTQYF.